The 14 T cell receptor beta chains presented below share a single source sample, sequenced in a study of blood T cell repertoires in COVID-19. The assay was immunoSEQ multiplex PCR, and TCRdb's table has in-frame clones only and misses some. The table records 250,000 to 350,000 clones, about 90% of them present only once. Sequencing was done on a sample of PBMCs or T cells enriched from blood (not recorded which). The receptor set was obtained from a woman aged 18 to 35 with acute COVID-19.

This chain connects TRBV27 to TRBJ1-2; D is undetermined. Germline lookup yields CDR1 MNHEY and CDR2 SMNVEV (reference sequence). CDR3 length: 11 residues. Trimming took off 8 bases at V and 2 bases at J, with 6 bases between the two ends. CDR3 DNA sequence: TGTGCCAGCGGGCAGAACTATGGCTACACCTTC. Residues: CASGQNYGYTF.

The V and J genes are TRBV28 and TRBJ2-5; D is unclear. The V and J ends lost 6 bases and 1 base respectively, with 15 bases between them. This CDR3 contains 15 residues. CDR1 and CDR2 from the germline V gene are MDHEN and SYDVKM. The CDR3 nucleotides are TGTGCCAGCAGCCTGCGTTTACCAACCCAAGAGACCCAGTACTTC. Protein sequence: CASSLRLPTQETQYF.

The chain joins TRBV20-1 to TRBJ2-7; 12 bases agree with TRBD2. Germline V gives CDR1 DFQATT, CDR2 SNEGSKA (reference sequence). V shed 3 bases, J shed 3 bases, and the junction held 9 bases outside the gene matches. The CDR3 is 16 amino acids. The CDR3 DNA follows: TGCAGTGCTAGTGCTTCCGGACTAGCGGGAAGCTACGAGCAGTACTTC. Translating it yields CSASASGLAGSYEQYF.

Concerning this clone itself: The sample has other DNA sequences that encode this CDR3 too. This rearrangement joins TRBV10-3 to TRBJ2-7, with 7 bases matching TRBD1. The CDR3 has 14 residues. Losses at the gene ends were 0 bases for V and 3 bases for J; bases not matched to a gene: 2. Germline lookup yields CDR1 ENHRY and CDR2 SYGVKD. The DNA for the CDR3 is TGTGCCATCAGTGAGTCCGGGACAGTCTACGAGCAGTACTTC. Its protein product is CAISESGTVYEQYF.

The rearrangement joins TRBV7-2 to TRBJ2-7, with D perhaps matching TRBD1 (5 bases). The CDR3 loop spans 14 amino acids. With 5 bases removed from V and 2 bases from J, the gap between germline ends came to 13 bases. The germline V gene encodes CDR1 SGHTA and CDR2 FQGNSA. In nucleotides, the CDR3 is TGTGCCAGCAGCCCCCTGGTCAGGGCCTACGAGCAGTACTTC. It codes for CASSPLVRAYEQYF.

The rearrangement joins TRBV4-2 to TRBJ2-7; TRBD2 might be the D (5 bases). The germline V and J ends were trimmed by 0 bases and 5 bases, with 14 bases remaining between them. CDR1 LGHNA and CDR2 YNFKEQ come from the germline V gene. The CDR3 runs to 15 residues. CDR3 nucleotide sequence: TGTGCCAGCAGCCAAGATTTAGCGATTCCACACGAGCAGTACTTC. Its translation: CASSQDLAIPHEQYF.

This chain joins TRBV19 and TRBJ1-1, with 9 bases matching TRBD1. The CDR3 runs 17 residues. Germline CDR1 and CDR2: LNHDA and SQIVND (reference sequence). With 6 bases clipped from V and 1 base from J, the junction kept 12 bases outside the gene matches. CDR3 sequence reads: CASRAHRGQGTNTEAFF. The DNA for the CDR3 is TGTGCCAGTAGGGCCCACAGGGGGCAAGGTACGAACACTGAAGCTTTCTTT.

The J gene is TRBJ2-7, the V gene TRBV10-3; 12 positions agree with TRBD2. CDR1 is ENHRY and CDR2 is SYGVKD in the germline V gene. There are 14 residues in the CDR3. Trimming removed 10 bases from V and 4 bases from J; junction bases left unmatched: 8. The CDR3 loop reads CATFVGLAGYEQYF. The CDR3 bases are TGTGCCACCTTCGTGGGACTAGCGGGTTACGAGCAGTACTTC.

The rearrangement links TRBV7-3 to TRBJ1-5; D call uncertain. V was pared by 3 bases and J by 5 bases, with 11 bases between. Germline CDR1 is SGHTA and CDR2 is FQGTGA. There are 14 residues in the CDR3. CDR3 nucleotides: TGTGCCAGCAGCTTCCCTCACAGTTATCAGCCCCAGCATTTT. It codes for CASSFPHSYQPQHF.

The table lists this clone with a count of one. V is TRBV24-1 and J is TRBJ1-5; a weak D match, TRBD1 (5 bases). Deletions cut 9 bases from V and 6 bases from J, with 14 bases between. The CDR3 totals 13 residues. Germline CDR1 KGHDR, CDR2 SFDVKD. In DNA, the CDR3 is TGTGCCACCGGAGGGGAGGAGGGTCAGCCCCAGCATTTT. Protein sequence: CATGGEEGQPQHF.

The chain uses TRBV12-3 or TRBV12-4 and TRBJ1-1; D call uncertain. V dropped 0 bases and J dropped 2 bases, with 4 bases sitting between them. This CDR3 is built from 13 residues. The CDR3 nucleotides read TGTGCCAGCAGTTTAGCCCCAAACACTGAAGCTTTCTTT. Encoded protein: CASSLAPNTEAFF.

This sequence joins TRBV7-9 and TRBJ1-2, with D unresolved. The CDR3 totals 14 residues. Germline lookup yields CDR1 SEHNR and CDR2 FQNEAQ (reference sequence). Trimming pared 6 bases from V and 12 bases from J, leaving 23 bases between. The CDR3 DNA reads TGTGCCAGCAGGGGCAGGTCATTCCGATCCGATGACACCTTC. It is translated as CASRGRSFRSDDTF.

This chain joins TRBV7-3 and TRBJ2-3; 8 nucleotides align to TRBD1. Germline V CDR1 and CDR2: SGHTA, FQGTGA. Germline trimming cut 5 bases from V and 1 base from J; bases unmatched to any gene: 5. The CDR3 length is 15 residues. CDR3 in amino acids: CASSPQTGGTDTQYF. The CDR3 DNA follows: TGTGCCAGCAGCCCCCAGACAGGGGGCACAGATACGCAGTATTTT.

The V and J genes are TRBV5-8 and TRBJ1-2, with 8 nucleotides matching TRBD1. V shed 0 bases, J shed 7 bases, and the junction held 8 bases outside the gene matches. Germline assignment: CDR1 SGHTS and CDR2 YDEGEE. The CDR3 has 15 amino acids. In DNA form, the CDR3 reads TGTGCCAGCAGCTTGGTTTCGGCAGGGGGCCCTGGCTACACCTTC. Residues: CASSLVSAGGPGYTF.